By its share, the clone carrying this T cell receptor (beta chain) is medium-sized. Its antigen is unidentified. The sample belongs to a study of spatial heterogeneity in lung cancer. The library protocol tagged each TCR cDNA with a unique molecular identifier. Each CDR3 protein gets one entry after TCRdb re-called the 5' RACE reads with MiXCR. The sample has roughly 9,000 distinct CDR3 sequences; approximately 5% are singletons. The trim removed 5 bases at V and 6 bases at J, leaving 8 bases unmatched. The CDR3 is 15 residues long. The germline V gene has CDR1 SGHNT and CDR2 YENEEA. The time point here: sample taken at primary tumor resection. Whole RNA was taken from tumor, nontumor lung or frozen PBMC; it was then sequenced unsorted. Overall study results and limits: The study found that expanded intratumoral alpha and beta TCR counts tracked tumor mutation counts. Of the expanded TCRs, ubiquitous and regional counts tracked the counts of ubiquitous and regional nonsynonymous mutations, respectively. Coverage estimated for tumor T cells reached about 6.5% for alpha chains and around 12% for beta chains.

This material consisted of lung tumor tissue, taken at surgery. This receptor was taken from a female donor with early-stage non-small cell lung cancer. The chain recombines TRBV11-3 with TRBJ2-2, with 8 bases that match TRBD2. This chain's CDR3 is CASSPLTGGAGELFF. CDR3 nucleotides: TGTGCCAGCAGCCCGCTAACCGGGGGGGCCGGGGAGCTGTTTTTT.